Below are 21 T cell receptor beta chains sequenced from a single sample in a study of blood T cell repertoires in COVID-19. Using immunoSEQ multiplex PCR, the repertoire was profiled, and TCRdb retains in-frame clones only, with some absent. The data contain around 300,000 clones, less than 85% of them seen just once; the ten biggest clones take up 2% to 3%. The material sequenced was PBMCs or T cells enriched from blood (not recorded which). All receptors come from a woman aged 45 to 65 who had recovered from COVID-19.

This chain links TRBV7-9 with TRBJ2-1, with 12 bases fitting TRBD2. Per the germline V gene, CDR1 is SEHNR and CDR2 is FQNEAQ (reference sequence). CDR3 length equals 18 residues. J gave up 0 bases and V 3 bases, and 6 bases lay outside the gene matches. CDR3 in amino acids: CASSFPTSGGNSYNEQFF. The DNA for the CDR3 is TGTGCCAGCAGCTTCCCTACTAGCGGGGGGAACTCCTACAATGAGCAGTTCTTC.

CDR3 protein: CASSLTGAENTIYF. The CDR3 region has the DNA TGTGCCAGTAGCCTGACAGGGGCGGAAAACACCATATATTTT. The rearrangement joins TRBV19 to TRBJ1-3, with 8 bases lining up with TRBD1. CDR3 length: 14 residues. CDR1 LNHDA and CDR2 SQIVND come from the germline V gene (reference sequence). V lost 6 bases and J lost 6; bases outside the gene matches: 7.

The chain employs TRBV6-1 and TRBJ2-1, with 9 bases matching TRBD2. CDR3 length equals 16 residues. J was trimmed by 4 bases and V by 3 bases; bases with no gene match: 7. The germline V gene has CDR1 MNHNS and CDR2 SASEGT. CDR3 DNA sequence: TGTGCCAGCAGTGAGTACCTAGCGGGGACGTACAATGAGCAGTTCTTC. It codes for CASSEYLAGTYNEQFF.

The V and J genes are TRBV5-1 and TRBJ2-1; 8 bases align to TRBD2. The CDR3 is made up of 16 amino acids. V was clipped by 0 bases and J by 1 base; unmatched bases: 3. Germline V gives CDR1 SGHRS, CDR2 YFSETQ. The CDR3 spells CASSLDVAGSYNEQFF. The CDR3 DNA reads TGCGCCAGCAGCTTGGACGTAGCGGGGTCCTACAATGAGCAGTTCTTC.

This clone occurred once. The rearrangement joins TRBV6-4 to TRBJ2-2; 12 bases align to TRBD2. Germline CDR1 is MRHNA and CDR2 is SNTAGT. Trimming took 6 bases from V and 0 from J; bases not matched to a gene: 2. The CDR3 has 16 residues. This CDR3 is CASSRLAGANTGELFF. The CDR3 DNA reads as TGTGCCAGCAGCCGACTAGCGGGGGCGAACACCGGGGAGCTGTTTTTT.

This clone was counted a single time. V gene TRBV4-2 combines with J gene TRBJ2-1, with TRBD2 as a possible D gene (5 bases). Per germline, CDR1 LGHNA and CDR2 YNFKEQ. Between the trimmed V and J ends, which lost 0 bases and 6 bases, there was a span of 15 bases. The CDR3 is 16 amino acids. In DNA, the CDR3 is TGTGCCAGCAGCCAAGAAGAGGGAGTGTCGGGCAATGAGCAGTTCTTC. Translating it yields CASSQEEGVSGNEQFF.

This clone appeared a few times. V gene TRBV6-5 combines with J gene TRBJ2-7; 9 bases line up with TRBD2. V was pared by 2 bases and J by 2 bases, with 7 bases of the junction left unmatched. CDR1 is MNHEY, CDR2 SVGAGI, per germline. This CDR3 spans 16 amino acids. CDR3 nucleotide sequence: TGTGCCAGCAGTTACGGTCCTAGCGGGATGCCCTACGAGCAGTACTTC. It is translated as CASSYGPSGMPYEQYF.

The rearrangement uses TRBV5-1 and TRBJ1-1; possible D gene TRBD1, 5 bases. The CDR3 has 12 residues. V gave up 2 bases and J gave up 7 bases, with 9 bases separating them. CDR1 and CDR2 (germline): SGHRS, YFSETQ. Written as DNA, the CDR3 is TGCGCCAGCAGCTTCGGGGGAAATGAAGCTTTCTTT. Amino acid sequence: CASSFGGNEAFF.

The chain is built from TRBV5-4 and TRBJ2-1; maybe TRBD2 (7 bases). Germline-derived CDR1 and CDR2 are SGHNT and YYREEE (reference sequence). The CDR3 totals 16 residues. The V end lost 5 bases, the J end lost 7 bases, and 22 bases lay between the germline ends. CDR3 in DNA: TGTGCCAGCAGTGAGAAAGGGGGAGGGCTTGTAAATGAGCAGTTCTTC. Amino acids: CASSEKGGGLVNEQFF. The variable domain in full, completed from reference TRBV5-4 and TRBJ2-1, reads ETGVTQSPTHLIKTRGQQVTLRCSSQSGHNTVSWYQQALGQGPQFIFQYYREEENGRGNFPPRFSGLQFPNYSSELNVNALELDDSALYLCASSEKGGGLVNEQFFGPGTRLTVL.

The genes are TRBV7-2 and TRBJ1-2; 8 nucleotides agree with TRBD1. This CDR3 region has 15 residues. Looked up from germline, CDR1 is SGHTA and CDR2 is FQGNSA. V shed 5 bases, J shed 6 bases, and the junction held 11 bases outside the gene matches. The CDR3 bases are TGTGCCAGCAGCACCCGGACAGCAGGGGGCCATGGCTACACCTTC. This translates into CASSTRTAGGHGYTF.

The chain carries TRBV10-3 and TRBJ1-5; TRBD1 aligns across 8 bases. CDR3 size: 14 residues. Trimming cost V 6 bases and J 7 bases; bases outside gene matches: 8. The germline V gene encodes CDR1 ENHRY and CDR2 SYGVKD. The CDR3 region has the DNA TGTGCCATCAGCTCGGACAGGGCTAACCAGCCCCAGCATTTT. Encoded protein: CAISSDRANQPQHF.

This chain uses TRBV24-1 with TRBJ2-3; 12 positions agree with TRBD2. V gave up 3 bases and J gave up 4 bases; unmatched junction bases: 4. CDR3 size: 16 residues. Germline CDR1 is KGHDR and CDR2 is SFDVKD. In DNA, the CDR3 is TGTGCCACCAGTGATGATCTAGCGGGGGGGCCAGATACGCAGTATTTT. This encodes CATSDDLAGGPDTQYF.

The V call is TRBV5-1, the J call TRBJ2-7, with TRBD1 matching over 8 bases. After removal of 6 bases from V and 4 bases from J, the junction contained 0 bases not matched to a gene. The germline gives CDR1 SGHRS, CDR2 YFSETQ. The CDR3 loop spans 11 amino acids. The CDR3, as DNA: TGCGCCAGCAACAGGGGGTACGAGCAGTACTTC. It yields the protein CASNRGYEQYF.

The V call is TRBV9, the J call TRBJ1-2; D might be TRBD1 (5 bases). Germline V gives CDR1 SGDLS, CDR2 YYNGEE. CDR3 size: 13 residues. V was clipped by 0 bases and J by 6 bases, with 9 bases between them. In nucleotides, the CDR3 is TGTGCCAGCAGCGTAGAGGCAGGGAATGGCTACACCTTC. Translating it yields CASSVEAGNGYTF.

This chain joins TRBV3-1 (or the pseudogene TRBV3-2) and TRBJ2-5, with 9 bases lining up with TRBD1. The V segment lost 3 bases and the J segment 2 bases; nucleotides outside the gene matches: 7. CDR3 length equals 16 residues. Germline assignment: CDR1 LGHDT and CDR2 YNNKEL (reference sequence). The CDR3 DNA follows: TGTGCCAGCAGCCACCCCCGGGACAGGGAGCAAGAGACCCAGTACTTC. This gives the protein CASSHPRDREQETQYF.

The CDR3 DNA reads TGTGCCAGTAGTCCACAGGGGGCTATGAACACTGAAGCTTTCTTT. Protein: CASSPQGAMNTEAFF. This chain links TRBV19 with TRBJ1-1; TRBD1 matches at 9 bases. Unmatched junction bases numbered 4, after V lost 5 bases and J lost 0 bases. This CDR3 spans 15 amino acids. CDR1 is LNHDA and CDR2 is SQIVND in the germline V gene (reference sequence).

The V and J genes are TRBV4-3 and TRBJ2-2; D ambiguous. The V gene lost 0 bases and the J gene lost 7 bases, with 6 bases spanning the gap. Germline V CDR1 and CDR2: LGHNA, YSLEER. The CDR3 loop spans 13 amino acids. The CDR3 nucleotides read TGCGCCAGCAGCCAAGAAGTTAGCGGGGAGCTGTTTTTT. Its protein product is CASSQEVSGELFF.

This chain links TRBV19 with TRBJ2-7; 9 bases match TRBD2. Germline V gene lookup returns CDR1 LNHDA and CDR2 SQIVND (reference sequence). CDR3 length: 13 amino acids. V lost 1 base, J lost 7 bases, and 2 bases stayed unmatched. CDR3 residues: CASSIVAGEEQYF. The DNA for the CDR3 is TGTGCCAGTAGTATAGTAGCGGGAGAGGAGCAGTACTTC.

V is TRBV19 and J is TRBJ1-2, with D possibly matching TRBD1 (6 bases). The CDR3 covers 15 residues. Trimming took off 4 bases at V and 4 bases at J, with 16 bases between the two ends. Germline V lookup: CDR1 LNHDA, CDR2 SQIVND (reference sequence). CDR3 residues: CASSTSTGAAYGYTF. The DNA of the CDR3 is TGTGCCAGTAGTACATCGACAGGAGCCGCCTATGGCTACACCTTC.

This chain joins TRBV12-5 and TRBJ2-6; 10 bases fit TRBD2. Trimming removed 7 bases from V and 3 bases from J; junction bases left unmatched: 15. This CDR3 has 19 residues. Germline loops: CDR1 LGHNT, CDR2 FRNRAP. In DNA, the CDR3 is TGTGCTAGTGCCTTCACTGACCCTAGCGGGGGACATGGGGCCAACGTCCTGACTTTC. Its translation: CASAFTDPSGGHGANVLTF.

This clone showed up just once. For the CDR3, the DNA is TGTGCCAGCAGCATAGACAGGGCCAATTATGGCTACACCTTC. It codes for CASSIDRANYGYTF. This rearrangement joins TRBV7-9 to TRBJ1-2, with TRBD1 identical over 7 bases. V lost 5 bases, J lost 5 bases, and 8 bases stayed unmatched. The germline gives CDR1 SEHNR, CDR2 FQNEAQ (reference sequence). The CDR3 is 14 amino acids.